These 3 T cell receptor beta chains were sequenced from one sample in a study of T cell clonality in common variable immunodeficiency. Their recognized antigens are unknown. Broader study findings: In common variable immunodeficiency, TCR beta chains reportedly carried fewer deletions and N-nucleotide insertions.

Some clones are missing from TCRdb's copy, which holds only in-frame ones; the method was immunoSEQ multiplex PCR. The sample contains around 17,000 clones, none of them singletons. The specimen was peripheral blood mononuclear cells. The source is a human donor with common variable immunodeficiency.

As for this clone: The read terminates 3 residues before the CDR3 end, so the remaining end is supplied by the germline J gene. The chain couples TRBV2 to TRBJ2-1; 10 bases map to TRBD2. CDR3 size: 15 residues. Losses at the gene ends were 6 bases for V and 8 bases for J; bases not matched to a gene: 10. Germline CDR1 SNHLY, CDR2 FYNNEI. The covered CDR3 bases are TGTGCCAGCAGGATCGGGCTAGCGGGAGTGTATGAG. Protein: CASRIGLAGVYE. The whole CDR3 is CASRIGLAGVYEQFF.

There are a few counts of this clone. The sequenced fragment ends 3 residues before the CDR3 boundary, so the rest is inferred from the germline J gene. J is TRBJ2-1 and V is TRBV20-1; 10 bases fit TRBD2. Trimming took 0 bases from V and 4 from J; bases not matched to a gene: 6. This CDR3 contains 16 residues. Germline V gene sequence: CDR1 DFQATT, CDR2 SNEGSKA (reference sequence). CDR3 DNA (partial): TGCAGTGCTAGAGACCATAGCGGGGGGTCTTACAATGAG. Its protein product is CSARDHSGGSYNE. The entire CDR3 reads CSARDHSGGSYNEQFF.

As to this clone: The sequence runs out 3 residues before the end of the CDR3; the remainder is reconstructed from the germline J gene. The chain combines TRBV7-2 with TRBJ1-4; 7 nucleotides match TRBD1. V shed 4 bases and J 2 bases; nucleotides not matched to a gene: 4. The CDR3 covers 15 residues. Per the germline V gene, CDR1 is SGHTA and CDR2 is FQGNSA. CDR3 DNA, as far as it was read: TGTGCCAGCAGCTCGAAGACAGGGACTAATGAAAAA. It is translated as CASSSKTGTNEK. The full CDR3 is CASSSKTGTNEKLFF. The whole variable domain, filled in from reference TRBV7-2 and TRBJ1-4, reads GAGVSQSPSNKVTEKGKDVELRCDPISGHTALYWYRQSLGQGLEFLIYFQGNSAPDKSGLPSDRFSAERTGGSVSTLTIQRTQQEDSAVYLCASSSKTGTNEKLFFGSGTQLSVL.